Sequencing of this T cell receptor (beta chain) was carried out in a study of cytotoxic CD8 clonotypes in ibrutinib-treated CLL. Clones were read by immunoSEQ multiplex PCR, and TCRdb kept only the in-frame ones, dropping some. This sample has 40,000 or so clones; about 72% occur once, and the top ten carry less than 15%. This clone was recorded a few times. This CDR3 contains 12 residues. CDR1 is MNHNS and CDR2 is SASEGT in the germline V gene. Trimming took off 3 bases at V and 8 bases at J, with 8 bases between the two ends. Material: PBMCs, obtained after 12 months of ibrutinib treatment. This chain links TRBV6-1 with TRBJ1-3; perhaps TRBD1 as D (6 bases). The sequence was obtained from a human donor with chronic lymphocytic leukemia. The CDR3 region is CASSEAGDTIYF. DNA for the CDR3: TGTGCCAGCAGTGAGGCAGGGGACACCATATATTTT.